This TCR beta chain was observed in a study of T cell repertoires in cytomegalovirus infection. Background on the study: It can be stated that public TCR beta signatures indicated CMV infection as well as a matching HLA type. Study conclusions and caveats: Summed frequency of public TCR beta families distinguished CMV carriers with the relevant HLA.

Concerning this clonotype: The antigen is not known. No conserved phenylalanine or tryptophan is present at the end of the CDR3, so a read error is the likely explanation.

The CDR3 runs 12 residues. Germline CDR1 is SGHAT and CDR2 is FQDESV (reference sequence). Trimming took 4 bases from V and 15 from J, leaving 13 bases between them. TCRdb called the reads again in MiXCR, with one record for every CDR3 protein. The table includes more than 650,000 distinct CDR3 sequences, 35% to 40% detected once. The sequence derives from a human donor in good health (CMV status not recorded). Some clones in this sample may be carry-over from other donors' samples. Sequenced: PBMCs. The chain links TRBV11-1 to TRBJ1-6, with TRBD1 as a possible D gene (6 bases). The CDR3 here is CASSSSGVDLHI. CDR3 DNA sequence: TGTGCCAGCAGCTCATCAGGGGTAGACCTCCACATT.